Listed here are 12 T cell receptor beta chains from one sample, sequenced in a study of blood T cells in healthy people across ages. The use of a sample-barcoded 5' primer and a J-beta primer mix characterized a second PCR of roughly 7 to 11 cycles. TCRdb fed the 5' RACE reads into MiXCR, producing one record per CDR3 protein. Seen here are over 1,200,000 distinct CDR3 sequences, roughly 60% observed once, and the top ten hold roughly 7%. The sequenced sample was blood. Receptors were obtained from a man aged 18 to 30 in good health.

This clonotype was counted a few times. The chain links TRBV15 to TRBJ2-2; weak D call: TRBD2 (6 bases). CDR1 and CDR2 from the germline V gene are LNHNV and YYDKDF (reference sequence). Trimming pared 0 bases from V and 4 bases from J, leaving 15 bases between. The CDR3 spans 17 residues. The CDR3 region is CATSRDRWREATGELFF. The CDR3 region has the DNA TGTGCCACCAGCAGAGATCGTTGGAGGGAAGCCACCGGGGAGCTGTTTTTT. Full variable domain (missing parts from reference TRBV15 and TRBJ2-2): DAMVIQNPRYQVTQFGKPVTLSCSQTLNHNVMYWYQQKSSQAPKLLFHYYDKDFNNEADTPDNFQSRRPNTSFCFLDIRSPGLGDTAMYLCATSRDRWREATGELFFGEGSRLTVL.

The J gene is TRBJ2-3, the V gene TRBV7-9; TRBD2 might be the D (6 bases). Germline V CDR1 and CDR2: SEHNR, FQNEAQ (reference sequence). The CDR3 loop spans 14 amino acids. V was pared by 6 bases and J by 3 bases, with 13 bases between. The CDR3 loop reads CASRNPTSTDTQYF. The DNA for the CDR3 is TGTGCCAGCAGAAACCCGACTAGTACAGATACGCAGTATTTT.

The CDR3 DNA is TGTGCCAGCAGCTTTGGCGACTCTGGGGCCAACGTCCTGACTTTC. Residues: CASSFGDSGANVLTF. This chain uses TRBV7-9 with TRBJ2-6; D remains ambiguous. The CDR3 is 15 amino acids. Trimming left V 3 bases short and J 0 bases short, with 6 bases between. Looked up from germline, CDR1 is SEHNR and CDR2 is FQNEAQ (reference sequence).

In its sample, this clonotype was seen a few times. The chain joins TRBV2 to TRBJ2-1; no clear D gene. Per the germline V gene, CDR1 is SNHLY and CDR2 is FYNNEI. The CDR3 totals 14 residues. With 7 bases removed from V and 0 bases from J, the gap between germline ends came to 10 bases. CDR3 region: CASTVQLSYNEQFF. CDR3 sequence (DNA): TGTGCCAGCACCGTCCAGCTCTCCTACAATGAGCAGTTCTTC.

CDR3 in DNA: TGTGCCAGCAGCCCACCGGGACAGGGAACAAATGAAGCTTTCTTT. Its translation: CASSPPGQGTNEAFF. The V gene is TRBV11-2, the J gene TRBJ1-1, with 9 positions matching TRBD1. V gave up 5 bases and J gave up 7 bases; unmatched junction bases: 11. CDR3 length: 15 residues. Germline lookup yields CDR1 SGHAT and CDR2 FQNNGV.

V is TRBV4-1 and J is TRBJ2-7; TRBD2 agrees at 12 bases. The germline gives CDR1 MGHRA, CDR2 YSYEKL. This CDR3 contains 16 residues. V shed 2 bases and J 3 bases; nucleotides not matched to a gene: 5. The CDR3 is CASSQIGLAGNYEQYF. The CDR3 DNA reads TGCGCCAGCAGCCAAATTGGACTAGCGGGAAACTACGAGCAGTACTTC.

This clonotype was observed a few times. This sequence joins TRBV7-2 and TRBJ2-4; 7 bases align to TRBD2. CDR1 and CDR2 from the germline V gene are SGHTA and FQGNSA. This CDR3 is 15 amino acids long. Trimming at V came to 0 bases and at J to 5 bases, leaving 4 bases not matched to a gene. CDR3 region: CASSLAGGSQNIQYF. The CDR3 DNA follows: TGTGCCAGCAGCTTAGCCGGGGGGAGTCAAAACATTCAGTACTTC.

The V gene is TRBV10-3, the J gene TRBJ2-3, with D possibly TRBD2 on 6 matching bases. The CDR3 has 16 residues. The ends were cut back, 6 bases at V and 3 bases at J, with 19 bases in the middle. The V gene's germline CDR1 is ENHRY and CDR2 SYGVKD. In nucleotides, the CDR3 is TGTGCCATCAGCCGCGGGACTCTCCCTGGGACAGATACGCAGTATTTT. Protein product: CAISRGTLPGTDTQYF.

A few counts support this clonotype. V and J are TRBV27 and TRBJ2-1; D remains ambiguous. V dropped 5 bases and J dropped 4 bases, with 6 bases sitting between them. The CDR3 has 12 residues. CDR1 MNHEY and CDR2 SMNVEV come from the germline V gene (reference sequence). This CDR3 reads CASSIPYNEQFF. As DNA, the CDR3 is TGTGCCAGCAGTATTCCTTACAATGAGCAGTTCTTC.

This clonotype was seen a single time. This chain uses TRBV2 with TRBJ2-7, with D uncertain. The CDR3 contains 13 residues. V lost 5 bases and J lost 3, with 11 bases in between. Germline CDR1 is SNHLY and CDR2 is FYNNEI. For the CDR3, the DNA is TGTGCCAGCAGTCCCCGGAACCTCTACGAGCAGTACTTC. As protein: CASSPRNLYEQYF.

The chain carries TRBV3-1 and TRBJ2-7, with D tentatively TRBD1 or TRBD2 (5 bases each). The V end was cut by 1 base, the J end by 3 bases, with 16 bases between. CDR1 is LGHDT, CDR2 YNNKEL, per germline (reference sequence). The CDR3 spans 16 residues. In nucleotides, the CDR3 is TGTGCCAGCAGCCAAGGGCCCCGGGGCGGAAGCTACGAGCAGTACTTC. This sequence encodes CASSQGPRGGSYEQYF.

CDR3 amino acids: CSARDLGKGGGTDTQYF. Written as DNA, the CDR3 is TGCAGTGCTAGAGACCTGGGTAAAGGGGGCGGGACAGATACGCAGTATTTT. The chain is built from TRBV20-1 and TRBJ2-3; TRBD1 matches 7 bases. Germline-derived CDR1 and CDR2 are DFQATT and SNEGSKA (reference sequence). Trimming at V came to 0 bases and at J to 3 bases, leaving 12 bases not matched to a gene. CDR3 length: 17 amino acids.